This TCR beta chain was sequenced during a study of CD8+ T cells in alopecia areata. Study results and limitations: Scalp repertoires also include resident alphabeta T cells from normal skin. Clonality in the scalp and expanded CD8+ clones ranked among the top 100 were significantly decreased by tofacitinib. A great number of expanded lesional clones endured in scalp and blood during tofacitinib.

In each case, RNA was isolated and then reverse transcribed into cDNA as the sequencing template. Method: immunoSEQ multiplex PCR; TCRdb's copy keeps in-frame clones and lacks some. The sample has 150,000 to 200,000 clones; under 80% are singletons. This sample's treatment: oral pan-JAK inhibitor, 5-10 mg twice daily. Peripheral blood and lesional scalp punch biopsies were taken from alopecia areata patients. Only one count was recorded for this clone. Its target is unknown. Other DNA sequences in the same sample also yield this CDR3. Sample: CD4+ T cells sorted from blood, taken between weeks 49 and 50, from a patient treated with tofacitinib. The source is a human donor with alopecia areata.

As DNA, the CDR3 is TGTGCCAGCAGCTCCAGGGGGGCGAGCAATCAGCCCCAGCATTTT. It codes for CASSSRGASNQPQHF. The rearrangement links TRBV5-6 to TRBJ1-5; 7 bases line up with TRBD1. The CDR3 totals 15 residues. The trim removed 3 bases at V and 1 base at J, leaving 4 bases unmatched. From germline, CDR1 is SGHDT and CDR2 YYEEEE.